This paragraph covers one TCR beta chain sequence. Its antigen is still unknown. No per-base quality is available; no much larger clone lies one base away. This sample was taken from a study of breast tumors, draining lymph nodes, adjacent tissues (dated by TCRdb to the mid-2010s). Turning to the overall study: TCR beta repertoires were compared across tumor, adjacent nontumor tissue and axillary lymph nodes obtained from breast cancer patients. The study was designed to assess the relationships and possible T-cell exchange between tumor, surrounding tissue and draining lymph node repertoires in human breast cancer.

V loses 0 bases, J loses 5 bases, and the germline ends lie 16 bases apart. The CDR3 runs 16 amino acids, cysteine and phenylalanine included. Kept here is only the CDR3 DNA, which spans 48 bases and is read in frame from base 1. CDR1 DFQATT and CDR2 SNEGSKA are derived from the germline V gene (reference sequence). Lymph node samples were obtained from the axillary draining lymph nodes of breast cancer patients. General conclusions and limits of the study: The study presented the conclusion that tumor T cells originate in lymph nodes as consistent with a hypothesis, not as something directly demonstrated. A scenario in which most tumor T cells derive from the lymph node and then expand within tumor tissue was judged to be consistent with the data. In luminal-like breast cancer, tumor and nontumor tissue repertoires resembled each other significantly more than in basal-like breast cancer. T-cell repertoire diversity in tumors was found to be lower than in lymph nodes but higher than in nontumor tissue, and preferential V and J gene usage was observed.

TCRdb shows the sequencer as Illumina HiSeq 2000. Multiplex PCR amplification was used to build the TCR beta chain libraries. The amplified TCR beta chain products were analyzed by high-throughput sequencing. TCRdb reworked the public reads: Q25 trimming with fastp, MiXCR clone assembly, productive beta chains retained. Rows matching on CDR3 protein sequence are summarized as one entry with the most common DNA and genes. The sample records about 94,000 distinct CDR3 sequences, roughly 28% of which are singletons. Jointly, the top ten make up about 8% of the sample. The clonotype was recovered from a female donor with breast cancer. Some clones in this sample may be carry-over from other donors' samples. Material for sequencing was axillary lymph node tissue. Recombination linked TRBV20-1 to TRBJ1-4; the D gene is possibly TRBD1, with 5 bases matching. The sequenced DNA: TGCAGTGCTAGAGAAGCGGGACTAGCAAACAATGAAAAACTGTTTTTT. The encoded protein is CSAREAGLANNEKLFF.